Listed below are T cell receptor beta chains from one sample, sequenced in a study of T cell changes during pregnancy in multiple sclerosis. Using immunoSEQ multiplex PCR, the repertoire was profiled, and TCRdb retains in-frame clones only, with some absent. The sample holds about 79,000 clones; 93% are singletons and the top ten take about 0.72%. The sequencing here drew on peripheral blood, taken in the second trimester of pregnancy. Source of these receptors: a female donor in good health, enrolled as a control in a pregnancy study. CDR3s include the opening cysteine and the closing phenylalanine or tryptophan. The D gene is left open where the match is weak. Clone sizes are given selectively: once, few, many, or a class where the clone is expanded.

size,V,D,J,CDR3,DNA
NA,TRBV21-1,NA,TRBJ2-7,CASPLPGQSSYEQYF,TGTGCCAGTCCTCTTCCGGGACAGAGCTCCTACGAGCAGTACTTC
once,TRBV27,NA,TRBJ1-2,CASSPPRGGYTF,TGTGCCAGCAGTCCCCCCCGGGGTGGCTACACCTTC
NA,TRBV7-9,NA,TRBJ2-5,CASSLGPVSGKETQYF,TGTGCCAGCAGCTTAGGACCCGTAAGCGGCAAAGAGACCCAGTACTTC
NA,TRBV7-9,NA,TRBJ1-2,CASSSRTDYGYTF,TGTGCCAGCAGCTCCCGGACTGATTATGGCTACACCTTC
NA,TRBV27,NA,TRBJ1-1,CATMGGGGNTEAFF,TGTGCCACCATGGGGGGGGGCGGGAACACTGAAGCTTTCTTT
NA,TRBV6-6,TRBD1,TRBJ1-2,CASSYRDRTDYGYTF,TGTGCCAGCAGTTACCGGGACAGGACTGACTATGGCTACACCTTC
NA,TRBV4-3,TRBD2,TRBJ2-3,CASSQQLAGRGNTQYF,TGCGCCAGCAGCCAACAGCTAGCGGGAAGGGGGAATACGCAGTATTTT
NA,TRBV27,NA,TRBJ1-1,CASSLGVSGEAFF,TGTGCCAGCAGTTTAGGTGTTTCTGGCGAAGCTTTCTTT
once,TRBV4-2,TRBD1,TRBJ1-2,CASSQDRDRGHYGYTF,TGTGCCAGCAGCCAAGATAGGGACAGGGGCCACTATGGCTACACCTTC
NA,TRBV7-2,NA,TRBJ1-1,CASSLVQGNTEAFF,TGTGCCAGCAGCTTAGTTCAGGGGAACACTGAAGCTTTCTTT
once,TRBV4-2,NA,TRBJ1-4,CASSQDQVANEKLFF,TGTGCCAGCAGCCAAGATCAGGTGGCTAATGAAAAACTGTTTTTT
once,TRBV19,NA,TRBJ1-4,CASSVTDRTANEKLFF,TGTGCCAGTAGTGTTACTGACAGGACGGCTAATGAAAAACTGTTTTTT
NA,TRBV29-1,NA,TRBJ1-2,CSAEASGGLGDGYTF,TGCAGCGCCGAGGCTAGCGGGGGGCTCGGAGATGGCTACACCTTC
NA,TRBV7-3,NA,TRBJ2-1,CASSLTASPAHEQFF,TGTGCCAGCAGCTTAACGGCTAGCCCGGCCCATGAGCAGTTCTTC
NA,TRBV6-5,NA,TRBJ1-2,CASSSRPLRGSGYTF,TGTGCCAGCAGTTCCCGACCCTTGAGAGGTAGTGGCTACACCTTC
NA,TRBV5-6,TRBD1,TRBJ1-2,CASTPQGKPFLSNYGYTF,TGTGCCAGCACCCCACAGGGGAAACCTTTCCTTTCTAACTATGGCTACACCTTC
NA,TRBV9,NA,TRBJ1-2,CASSYPREGSYYGYTF,TGTGCCAGCAGCTACCCTCGGGAGGGATCTTACTATGGCTACACCTTC
once,TRBV9,NA,TRBJ2-2,CASSVARSNTGELFF,TGTGCCAGCAGCGTAGCCAGGTCGAACACCGGGGAGCTGTTTTTT
NA,TRBV4-3,TRBD1,TRBJ1-3,CASSQDRQGIGNTIYF,TGCGCCAGCAGCCAAGATCGACAGGGGATCGGAAACACCATATATTTT
NA,TRBV19,TRBD1,TRBJ2-5,CASSNSGTGGLETQYF,TGTGCCAGTAGTAACTCCGGGACAGGGGGCTTAGAGACCCAGTACTTC